Listed below are T cell receptor beta chains from one sample, sequenced in a study of T cell responses to AZD1222 COVID-19 vaccine. Profiling relied on immunoSEQ multiplex PCR, and the TCRdb table lists in-frame clones only, not all of them. The data contain roughly 99,000 clones, 87% of them singletons. Specimen: peripheral blood, collected on day 0 of AZD1222 vaccination. All receptors derive from an adult in good health. CDR3s include the opening cysteine and the closing phenylalanine or tryptophan. Fields, in order: D gene, clone size, V gene, J gene, CDR3 protein, CDR3 DNA. D genes are given only for firm matches. Clone size, where shown, is once, few, many, or a class for clones that have expanded.

NA	NA	TRBV6-2/TRBV6-3	TRBJ1-2	CASSLGYGYTF	TGTGCCAGCAGTTTGGGGTATGGCTACACCTTC
TRBD2	NA	TRBV6-4	TRBJ2-1	CASSDSRTSEYNEQFF	TGTGCCAGCAGTGACTCGAGGACTAGCGAATACAATGAGCAGTTCTTC
NA	once	TRBV7-9	TRBJ1-2	CASSLGASNYGYTF	TGTGCCAGCAGCTTAGGCGCCAGTAACTATGGCTACACCTTC
NA	few	TRBV2	TRBJ1-1	CASRIGMNTEAFF	TGTGCCAGCAGGATAGGCATGAACACTGAAGCTTTCTTT
NA	NA	TRBV7-9	TRBJ2-2	CASQLEDGELFF	TGTGCCAGCCAGCTCGAGGACGGGGAGCTGTTTTTT
TRBD1	NA	TRBV5-1	TRBJ2-7	CASSLAGTDYEQYF	TGCGCCAGCAGCTTGGCCGGGACAGACTACGAGCAGTACTTC
TRBD2	once	TRBV4-2	TRBJ2-7	CASSQDGLAGAYEQYF	TGTGCCAGCAGCCAAGACGGGCTAGCGGGAGCCTACGAGCAGTACTTC
NA	NA	TRBV6-2/TRBV6-3	TRBJ1-4	CASSQNEKLFF	TGTGCCAGCAGCCAAAATGAAAAACTGTTTTTT
NA	NA	TRBV7-2	TRBJ2-3	CASSPRTASTDTQYF	TGTGCCAGCAGCCCGCGGACAGCTAGCACAGATACGCAGTATTTT
NA	few	TRBV5-1	TRBJ1-2	CASSSETAQYGYTF	TGCGCCAGCAGCTCGGAGACAGCTCAATATGGCTACACCTTC
TRBD1	NA	TRBV19	TRBJ1-2	CASSISPRDSGYTF	TGTGCCAGTAGTATATCTCCAAGGGACAGCGGCTACACCTTC
NA	NA	TRBV12-3/TRBV12-4	TRBJ2-7	CASGTYEQYF	TGTGCCAGCGGAACCTACGAGCAGTACTTC
TRBD1	NA	TRBV5-4	TRBJ1-2	CASSADRDYGYTF	TGTGCCAGCAGCGCAGACAGGGACTATGGCTACACCTTC
NA	NA	TRBV7-2	TRBJ1-3	CASSLARLTDGNTIYF	TGTGCCAGCAGCTTAGCGCGGCTTACAGACGGAAACACCATATATTTT
TRBD1	NA	TRBV28	TRBJ1-4	CASRPTGSEKLFF	TGTGCCAGCAGACCGACAGGGAGTGAAAAACTGTTTTTT
NA	NA	TRBV7-4	TRBJ1-2	CASSYPSAANYGYTF	TGTGCCAGCAGCTACCCCTCGGCAGCAAACTATGGCTACACCTTC
TRBD1	NA	TRBV5-6	TRBJ1-5	CASSLYRGDQPQHF	TGTGCCAGCAGCTTATACAGGGGGGATCAGCCCCAGCATTTT
NA	NA	TRBV6-2/TRBV6-3	TRBJ2-7	CASSYEEDYEQYF	TGTGCCAGCAGTTACGAGGAGGACTACGAGCAGTACTTC
TRBD1	NA	TRBV3-1/TRBV3-2	TRBJ1-2	CASSRRTGEGYTF	TGTGCCAGCAGCCGCCGGACAGGGGAGGGCTACACCTTC
NA	NA	TRBV4-3	TRBJ2-2	CASSLGLDTGELFF	TGCGCCAGCAGCCTAGGACTTGACACCGGGGAGCTGTTTTTT
NA	NA	TRBV19	TRBJ2-1	CASSQPSSYNEQFF	TGTGCCAGTAGTCAGCCGAGCTCCTACAATGAGCAGTTCTTC
TRBD1	NA	TRBV18	TRBJ1-6	CASSPSDRVESPLHF	TGTGCCAGCTCCCCGTCGGACAGGGTGGAGTCACCCCTCCACTTT
TRBD1	NA	TRBV7-2	TRBJ1-5	CASSSGTGRGQPQHF	TGTGCCAGCAGCTCCGGGACAGGGAGGGGACAGCCCCAGCATTTT